These T cell receptor beta chains were read from a single sample in a study of blood T cells in healthy people across ages. MiXCR, applied by TCRdb to the 5' RACE reads, yields one record per CDR3 protein. The repertoire includes roughly 1.5 million distinct CDR3 sequences, under 55% of them detected once, and about 3.8% sits in the top ten. The sequencing sample was made of blood. The receptors originated from a woman between 18 and 30 years old in good health. Both conserved end residues are part of each CDR3. A D gene is named only where the DNA matches it firmly. Part of the rows lack a size; the others show once, few, many or a class for expanded clones.

d_gene	len	v_gene	abundance	j_gene	CDR3aa	CDR3nt
-	14	TRBV7-9	-	TRBJ2-3	CASSVQAFADTQYF	TGTGCCAGCAGCGTTCAGGCGTTCGCAGATACGCAGTATTTT
-	14	TRBV7-2	-	TRBJ2-1	CASSDGTNENEQFF	TGTGCCAGCAGCGACGGGACAAACGAAAATGAGCAGTTCTTC
TRBD2	14	TRBV27	-	TRBJ2-7	CASSLTSGFNEQYF	TGTGCCAGCAGTTTAACTAGCGGGTTCAATGAGCAGTACTTC
TRBD2	12	TRBV3-1	-	TRBJ2-5	CASTSGTREQYF	TGTGCCAGCACCAGCGGGACCCGGGAGCAGTACTTC
-	15	TRBV7-2	few	TRBJ1-5	CASSLEGNGNQPQHF	TGTGCCAGCAGCTTAGAGGGGAACGGCAATCAGCCCCAGCATTTT
-	16	TRBV10-3	few	TRBJ1-5	CAISESIQASNQPQHF	TGTGCCATCAGTGAGTCGATCCAGGCTAGCAATCAGCCCCAGCATTTT
-	14	TRBV12-3/TRBV12-4	-	TRBJ2-4	CASSFQQGKNIQYF	TGTGCCAGCAGTTTCCAACAAGGCAAAAACATTCAGTACTTC
-	12	TRBV20-1	-	TRBJ1-2	CSAIKGPEGYTF	TGCAGTGCAATAAAGGGGCCGGAAGGCTACACCTTC
-	13	TRBV6-5	-	TRBJ1-2	CASSTQAVYGYTF	TGTGCCAGCAGTACGCAAGCTGTCTATGGCTACACCTTC
-	15	TRBV3-1	-	TRBJ2-1	CASSRRLHSYNEQFF	TGTGCCAGCAGCCGCCGACTCCACTCCTACAATGAGCAGTTCTTC
-	17	TRBV2	once	TRBJ2-4	CASSEALGVAAKNIQYF	TGTGCCAGCAGTGAAGCGCTGGGGGTGGCGGCCAAAAACATTCAGTACTTC
-	11	TRBV7-9	-	TRBJ2-7	CASSFESEQYF	TGTGCCAGCAGCTTTGAGAGCGAGCAGTACTTC
TRBD2	16	TRBV4-2	-	TRBJ2-2	CASSQVSGRAPGELFF	TGTGCCAGCAGCCAAGTTAGCGGGAGGGCCCCCGGGGAGCTGTTTTTT
TRBD1	16	TRBV5-1	-	TRBJ1-1	CASSRGTGTINTEAFF	TGCGCCAGCAGCCGCGGGACAGGGACCATAAACACTGAAGCTTTCTTT
TRBD1	16	TRBV20-1	-	TRBJ2-3	CSARGNRGRRTDTQYF	TGCAGTGCTCGGGGGAACAGGGGGCGCCGCACAGATACGCAGTATTTT
TRBD1	14	TRBV4-1	-	TRBJ1-2	CASRSPGQGSGYTF	TGCGCCAGCAGGAGTCCTGGACAGGGCTCTGGCTACACCTTC
-	16	TRBV20-1	few	TRBJ2-2	CSASPRTGPPSGELFF	TGCAGTGCTTCCCCCCGCACAGGACCCCCTTCCGGGGAGCTGTTTTTT
TRBD2	15	TRBV9	-	TRBJ2-1	CASSVAGGPNDGQFF	TGTGCCAGCAGCGTAGCGGGAGGGCCGAATGATGGGCAGTTCTTC
-	15	TRBV29-1	-	TRBJ2-5	CSVLTTGRTQETQYF	TGCAGCGTCTTAACTACAGGTCGGACACAAGAGACCCAGTACTTC
TRBD1	15	TRBV12-3/TRBV12-4	-	TRBJ1-6	CASSLFGTVNSPLHF	TGTGCCAGCAGTTTATTTGGGACAGTTAATTCACCCCTCCACTTT
-	12	TRBV11-3	-	TRBJ2-7	CASSLWANEQYF	TGTGCCAGCAGCTTATGGGCCAATGAGCAGTACTTC
-	14	TRBV29-1	few	TRBJ2-3	CSVRPQRSTDTQYF	TGCAGCGTCCGACCCCAGCGGAGCACAGATACGCAGTATTTT
TRBD2	15	TRBV20-1	-	TRBJ2-5	CSARLSGGFQETQYF	TGCAGTGCTAGACTCAGCGGGGGTTTCCAAGAGACCCAGTACTTC
-	16	TRBV28	-	TRBJ2-1	CASKSSGRGRYNEQFF	TGTGCCAGCAAGAGTTCAGGGCGTGGGCGATACAATGAGCAGTTCTTC